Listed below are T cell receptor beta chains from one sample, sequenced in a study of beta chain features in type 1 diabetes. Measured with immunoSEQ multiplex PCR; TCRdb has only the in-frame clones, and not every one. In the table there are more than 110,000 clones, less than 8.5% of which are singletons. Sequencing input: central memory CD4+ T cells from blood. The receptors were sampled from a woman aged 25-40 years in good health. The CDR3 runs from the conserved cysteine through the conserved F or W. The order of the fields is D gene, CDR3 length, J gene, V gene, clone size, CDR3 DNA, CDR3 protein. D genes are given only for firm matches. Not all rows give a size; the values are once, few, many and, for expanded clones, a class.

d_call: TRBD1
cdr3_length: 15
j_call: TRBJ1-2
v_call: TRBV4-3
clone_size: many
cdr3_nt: TGCGCCAGCAGCTTCACGGGACAGGCCACGTATGGCTACACCTTC
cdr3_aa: CASSFTGQATYGYTF

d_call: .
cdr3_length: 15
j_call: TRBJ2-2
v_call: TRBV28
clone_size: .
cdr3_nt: TGTGCCAGCAGTTTATTATCCAGCGGGACCGGGGAGCTGTTTTTT
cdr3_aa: CASSLLSSGTGELFF

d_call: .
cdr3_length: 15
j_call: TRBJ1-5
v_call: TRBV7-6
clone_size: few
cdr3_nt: TGTGCCAGCAGCTTAGGGACAGATAGCAATCAGCCCCAGCATTTT
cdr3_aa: CASSLGTDSNQPQHF

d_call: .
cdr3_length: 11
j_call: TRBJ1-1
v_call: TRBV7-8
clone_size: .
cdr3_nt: TGTGCCAGCAGCTTCGACACTGAAGCTTTCTTT
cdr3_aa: CASSFDTEAFF

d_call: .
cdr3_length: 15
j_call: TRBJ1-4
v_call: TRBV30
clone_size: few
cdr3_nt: TGTGCCTGGAGCGCCACCGACAGGTTGGGCGAAAAACTGTTTTTT
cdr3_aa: CAWSATDRLGEKLFF

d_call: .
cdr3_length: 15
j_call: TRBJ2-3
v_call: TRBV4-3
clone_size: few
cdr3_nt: TGCGCCAGCAGCCAAGACCAGGCTAGCACAGATACGCAGTATTTT
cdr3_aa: CASSQDQASTDTQYF

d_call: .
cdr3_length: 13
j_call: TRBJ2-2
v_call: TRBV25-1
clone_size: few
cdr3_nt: TGTGCCAGCAGTGGACAGGCCGGGGGGGAGCTGTTTTTT
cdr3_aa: CASSGQAGGELFF

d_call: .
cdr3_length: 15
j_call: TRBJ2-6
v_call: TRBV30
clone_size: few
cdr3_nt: TGTGCCTGGAGTGTACAGAACTCTGGGGCCAACGTCCTGACTTTC
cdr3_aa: CAWSVQNSGANVLTF

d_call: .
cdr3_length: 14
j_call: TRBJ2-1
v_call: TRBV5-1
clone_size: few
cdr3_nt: TGCGCCAGCAGATCCGGGACTGGTGCGGGGGAGCAGTTCTTC
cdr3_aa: CASRSGTGAGEQFF

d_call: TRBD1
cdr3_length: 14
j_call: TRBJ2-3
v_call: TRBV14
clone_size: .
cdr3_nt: TGTGCCAGCAGCCAGGGACAGAACACAGATACGCAGTATTTT
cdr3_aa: CASSQGQNTDTQYF

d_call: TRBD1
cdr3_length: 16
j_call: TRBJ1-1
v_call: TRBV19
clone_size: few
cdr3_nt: TGTGCCAGTAGCCCCCGGCTCAGGGGGCAGGTCACTGAAGCTTTCTTT
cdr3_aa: CASSPRLRGQVTEAFF

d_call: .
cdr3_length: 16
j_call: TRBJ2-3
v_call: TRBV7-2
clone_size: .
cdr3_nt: TGTGCCAGCAGCTTAACGGAGCGGGCGAACACAGATACGCAGTATTTT
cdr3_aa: CASSLTERANTDTQYF

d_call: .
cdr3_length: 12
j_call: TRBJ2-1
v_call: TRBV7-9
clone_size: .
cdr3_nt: TGTGCCAGCAGCTCACAGGGTTACGAGCAGTTCTTC
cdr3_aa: CASSSQGYEQFF

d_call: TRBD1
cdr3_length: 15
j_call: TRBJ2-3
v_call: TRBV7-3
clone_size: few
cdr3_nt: TGTGCCAGCAGCCCCCGGGACAGATACACAGATACGCAGTATTTT
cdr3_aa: CASSPRDRYTDTQYF

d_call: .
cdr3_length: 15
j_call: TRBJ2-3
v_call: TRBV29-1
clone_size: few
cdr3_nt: TGCAGCGTTGATTCCCAGGTCAAACGCACAGATACGCAGTATTTT
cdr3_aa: CSVDSQVKRTDTQYF

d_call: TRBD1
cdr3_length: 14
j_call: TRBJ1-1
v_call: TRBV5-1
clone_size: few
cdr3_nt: TGCGCCAGCAGCCTAGGGACAGGGAATCCTGAAGCTTTCTTT
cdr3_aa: CASSLGTGNPEAFF

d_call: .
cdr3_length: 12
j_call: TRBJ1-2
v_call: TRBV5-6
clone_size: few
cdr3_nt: TGTGCCAGCAGCTTTAGGGGATATGGCTACACCTTC
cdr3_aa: CASSFRGYGYTF

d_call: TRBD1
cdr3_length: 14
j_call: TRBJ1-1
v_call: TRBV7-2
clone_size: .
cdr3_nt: TGTGCCAGCAGCACGACAGGGGTGAACACTGAAGCTTTCTTT
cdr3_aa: CASSTTGVNTEAFF

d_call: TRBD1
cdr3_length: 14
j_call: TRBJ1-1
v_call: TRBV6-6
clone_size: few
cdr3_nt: TGTGCCAGCAGTGTCGGACAGGGGAACACTGAAGCTTTCTTT
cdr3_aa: CASSVGQGNTEAFF

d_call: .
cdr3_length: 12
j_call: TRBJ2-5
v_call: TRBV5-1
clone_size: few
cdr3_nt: TGCGCCAGCAGCTTGGTTAGCGAGACCCAGTACTTC
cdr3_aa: CASSLVSETQYF

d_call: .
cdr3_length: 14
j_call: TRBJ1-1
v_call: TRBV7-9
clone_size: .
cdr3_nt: TGTGCCAGCAGCTTAGTAGGAGGGAACACTGAAGCTTTCTTT
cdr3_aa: CASSLVGGNTEAFF

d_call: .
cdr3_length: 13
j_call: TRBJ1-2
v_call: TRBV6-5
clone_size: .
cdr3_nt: TGTGCCAGCAGTAATCGCAGGATTCATGGCTACACCTTC
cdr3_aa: CASSNRRIHGYTF

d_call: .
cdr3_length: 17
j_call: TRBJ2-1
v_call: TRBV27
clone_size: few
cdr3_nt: TGTGCCAGCTGGGGCCCTTATCTAGCGAGGAAGGGCAATGAGCAGTTCTTC
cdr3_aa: CASWGPYLARKGNEQFF

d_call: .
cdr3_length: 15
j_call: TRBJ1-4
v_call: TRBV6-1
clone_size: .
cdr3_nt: TGTGCCAGCAGTGAAGCGCCGAGGGCTAATGAAAAACTGTTTTTT
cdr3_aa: CASSEAPRANEKLFF

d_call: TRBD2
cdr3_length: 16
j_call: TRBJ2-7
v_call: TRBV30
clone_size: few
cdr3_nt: TGTGCCTGTGGACTAGCGGAGGCTCCGAGGGGCTACGAGCAGTACTTC
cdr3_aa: CACGLAEAPRGYEQYF

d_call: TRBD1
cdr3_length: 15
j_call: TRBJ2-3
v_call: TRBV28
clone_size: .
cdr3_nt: TGTGCCAGCAGACCCCGGGACAGGGTAACAGATACGCAGTATTTT
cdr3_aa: CASRPRDRVTDTQYF

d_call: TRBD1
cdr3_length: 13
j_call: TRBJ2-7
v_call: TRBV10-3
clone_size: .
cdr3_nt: TGTGCCATCAGGGGGACAGCCGAGGTCGAGCAGTACTTC
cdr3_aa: CAIRGTAEVEQYF

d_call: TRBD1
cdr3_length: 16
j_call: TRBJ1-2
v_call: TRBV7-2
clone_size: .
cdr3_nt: TGTGCCAGCAGCTTAAATCCACAGGGGGGCGCCTATGGCTACACCTTC
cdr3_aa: CASSLNPQGGAYGYTF

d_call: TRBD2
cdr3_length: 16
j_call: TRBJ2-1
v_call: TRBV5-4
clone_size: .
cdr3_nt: TGCGCCAGCAGCCAAGATAGTCGCGGGAGGCACAATGAGCAGTTCTTC
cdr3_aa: CASSQDSRGRHNEQFF

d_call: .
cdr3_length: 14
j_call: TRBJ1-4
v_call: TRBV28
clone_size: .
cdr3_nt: TGTGCCAGCAGTTTCGCGGGAAGCGTTGAAAAACTGTTTTTT
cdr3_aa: CASSFAGSVEKLFF

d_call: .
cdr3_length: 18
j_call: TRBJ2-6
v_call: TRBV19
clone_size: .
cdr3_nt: TGTGCCAGTAGTGAAAACGCTCAGGGTAGCTCTGGGGCCAACGTCCTGACTTTC
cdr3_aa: CASSENAQGSSGANVLTF

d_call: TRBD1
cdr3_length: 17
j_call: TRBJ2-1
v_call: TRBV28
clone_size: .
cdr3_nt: TGTGCCAGCAGTTCCGAATTGCTCCCGGGACAGACGAAACAGCAGTTCTTC
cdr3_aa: CASSSELLPGQTKQQFF

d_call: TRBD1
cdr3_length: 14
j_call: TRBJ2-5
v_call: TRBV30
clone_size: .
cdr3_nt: TGTGCCTGGGACAGGGGGAGGGCCACAGAGACCCAGTACTTC
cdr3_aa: CAWDRGRATETQYF

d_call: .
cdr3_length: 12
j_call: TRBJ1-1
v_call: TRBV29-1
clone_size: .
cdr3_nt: TGCAGCGTTGAATCTGGGGCCGCGAAAGCTTTCTTT
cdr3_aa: CSVESGAAKAFF

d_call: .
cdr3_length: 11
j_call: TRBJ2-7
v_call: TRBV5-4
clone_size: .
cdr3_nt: TGTGCCAGCAGCTACAGGGACGAGCAGTACTTC
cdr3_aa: CASSYRDEQYF

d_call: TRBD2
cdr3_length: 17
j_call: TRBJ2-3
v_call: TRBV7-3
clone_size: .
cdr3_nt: TGTGCCAGCAGCTTCCTACTAGCGGGAGGGCCGACAGATACGCAGTATTTT
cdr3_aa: CASSFLLAGGPTDTQYF

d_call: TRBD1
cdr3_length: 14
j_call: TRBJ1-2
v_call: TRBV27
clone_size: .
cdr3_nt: TGTGCCAGCAGTTTAAAAGGGGGCAACTATGGCTACACCTTC
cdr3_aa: CASSLKGGNYGYTF

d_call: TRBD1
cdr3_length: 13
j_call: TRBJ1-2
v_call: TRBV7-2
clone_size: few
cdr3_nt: TGTGCCAGCAGCGTGGGACAGCTAGATGGCTACACCTTC
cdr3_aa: CASSVGQLDGYTF

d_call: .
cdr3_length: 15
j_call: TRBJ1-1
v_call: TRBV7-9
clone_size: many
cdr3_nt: TGTGCCAGCAGCTTAGGTGCCGTTGAGGACACTGAAGCTTTCTTT
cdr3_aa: CASSLGAVEDTEAFF

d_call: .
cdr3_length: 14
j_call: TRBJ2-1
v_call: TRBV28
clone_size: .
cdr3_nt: TGTGCCAGCAGTCTTAGGGGCCTCTACAATGAGCAGTTCTTC
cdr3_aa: CASSLRGLYNEQFF

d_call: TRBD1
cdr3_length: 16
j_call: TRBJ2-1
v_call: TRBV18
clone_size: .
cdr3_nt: TGTGCCAGCTCCATAGACAGGGGGCGCGGGGACAATGAGCAGTTCTTC
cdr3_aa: CASSIDRGRGDNEQFF

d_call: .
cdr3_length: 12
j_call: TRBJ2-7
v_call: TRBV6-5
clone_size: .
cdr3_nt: TGTGCCAGCAGTTCTGTAAACTACGAGCAGTACTTC
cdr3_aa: CASSSVNYEQYF

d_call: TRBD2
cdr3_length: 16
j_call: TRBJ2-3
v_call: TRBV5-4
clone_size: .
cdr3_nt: TGTGCCAGCAGCTTGGCCTCGCGGGGGAAGGGAAATACGCAGTATTTT
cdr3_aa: CASSLASRGKGNTQYF

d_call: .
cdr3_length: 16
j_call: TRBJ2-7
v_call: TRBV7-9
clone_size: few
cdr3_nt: TGTGCCAGCAGCTTAAGTGTCGGGGGGCCATCCTACGAGCAGTACTTC
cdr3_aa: CASSLSVGGPSYEQYF

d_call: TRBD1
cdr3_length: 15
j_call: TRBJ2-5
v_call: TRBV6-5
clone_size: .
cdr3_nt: TGTGCCAGCAGGAAGGTACAGGGGGCTTTAGAGACCCAGTACTTC
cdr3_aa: CASRKVQGALETQYF

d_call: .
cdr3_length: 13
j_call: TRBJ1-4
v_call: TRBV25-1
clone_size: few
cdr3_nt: TGTGCCAGCAGTGGGTCGGCTAATGAAAAACTGTTTTTT
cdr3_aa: CASSGSANEKLFF

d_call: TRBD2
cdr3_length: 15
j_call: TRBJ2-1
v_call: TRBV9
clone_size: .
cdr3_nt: TGTGCCAGCAGCACCGGGACTAGCAACTACAATGAGCAGTTCTTC
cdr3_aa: CASSTGTSNYNEQFF

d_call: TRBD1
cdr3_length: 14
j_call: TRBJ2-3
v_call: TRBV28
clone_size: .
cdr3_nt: TGTGCCAGCAGCCAGGGGGTAAGCACAGATACGCAGTATTTT
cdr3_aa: CASSQGVSTDTQYF

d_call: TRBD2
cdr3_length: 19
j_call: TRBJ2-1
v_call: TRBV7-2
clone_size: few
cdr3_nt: TGTGCCAGCAGCTTATTCAAAGCGGGAGGGCTAGGATCCTACAATGAGCAGTTCTTC
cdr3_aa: CASSLFKAGGLGSYNEQFF

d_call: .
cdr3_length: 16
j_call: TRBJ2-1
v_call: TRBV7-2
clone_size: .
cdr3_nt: TGTGCCAGCAGCTTCCCGGGGACACGTCGATACAATGAGCAGTTCTTC
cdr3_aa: CASSFPGTRRYNEQFF

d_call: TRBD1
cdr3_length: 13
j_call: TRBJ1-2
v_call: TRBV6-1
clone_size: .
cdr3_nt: TGTGCCAGTACGGGGACAGGGAGCTATGGCTACACCTTC
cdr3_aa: CASTGTGSYGYTF

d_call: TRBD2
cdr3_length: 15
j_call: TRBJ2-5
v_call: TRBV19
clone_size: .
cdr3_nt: TGTGCCAGTAGTGTGGCTGGACTAGGGAAAGAGACCCAGTACTTC
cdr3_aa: CASSVAGLGKETQYF

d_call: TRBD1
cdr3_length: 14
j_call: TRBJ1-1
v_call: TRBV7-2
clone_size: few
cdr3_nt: TGTGCCAGCAGCTCGTACCGAGGGACAGGGGAAGCTTTCTTT
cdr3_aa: CASSSYRGTGEAFF

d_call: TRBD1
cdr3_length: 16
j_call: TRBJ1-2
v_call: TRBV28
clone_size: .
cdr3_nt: TGTGCCAGCAGTGCCGCCGGGACAGGGAATACCTATGGCTACACCTTC
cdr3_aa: CASSAAGTGNTYGYTF

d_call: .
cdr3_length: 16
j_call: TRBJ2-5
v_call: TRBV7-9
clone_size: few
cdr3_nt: TGTGCCAGCAGTTTAAGACCTAGCGCGACACTGGGTGAGCAGTACTTC
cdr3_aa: CASSLRPSATLGEQYF